Listed below are T cell receptor beta chains from one sample, sequenced in a study of blood T cell repertoires in COVID-19. TCRdb's table, derived via immunoSEQ multiplex PCR, lists solely in-frame clones and lacks some. The sample gives a few hundred thousand clones, less than 90% of which show up once; 3.5% to 4.5% is in the top ten. Sequenced sample: peripheral blood. Receptors were obtained from a man in his 60s who had recovered from COVID-19. CDR3s include the opening cysteine and the closing phenylalanine or tryptophan. The D gene is left open where the match is weak. Clone size is given for some rows only: seen once, a few or many times, or a class if the clone is expanded.

>TRBV6-5|TRBJ1-4|TRBD1|NA
TGTGCCAGCAGGGACAGGGCTCCTGAGGAAAAACTGTTTTTT
CASRDRAPEEKLFF
>TRBV14|TRBJ2-5|TRBD2|NA
TGTGCCAGCAGCCAAGATCTCCAGCGGGGGCTCCCCAAAGAGACCCAGTACTTC
CASSQDLQRGLPKETQYF
>TRBV5-1|TRBJ1-6|NA|NA
TGCGCCAGCAGCTTGGCCGCGGGGTATAATTCACCCCTCCACTTT
CASSLAAGYNSPLHF
>TRBV30|TRBJ1-5|NA|NA
TGTGCCTGGAGTGACAGGGAAGCTCAGCCCCAGCATTTT
CAWSDREAQPQHF
>TRBV5-1|TRBJ1-1|NA|once
TGCGCCAGCAGCTTGGTTTCCGTGAACACTGAAGCTTTCTTT
CASSLVSVNTEAFF
>TRBV5-6|TRBJ2-7|NA|NA
TGTGCCAGCAGCTTGGTGGTGTTAACGGGGGAGCAGTACTTC
CASSLVVLTGEQYF
>TRBV5-1|TRBJ2-7|NA|NA
TGCGCCAGCAGCTTGGCCACAAACAGGCCCAGGGAGCAGTACTTC
CASSLATNRPREQYF
>TRBV19|TRBJ2-7|TRBD1|NA
TGTGCCAGTAGTATGGGGACAGGGCAGTCCTACGAGCAGTACTTC
CASSMGTGQSYEQYF
>TRBV9|TRBJ2-7|TRBD1|NA
TGTGCCAGCAGCTTAATGACAGGGGGGGACGAGCAGTACTTC
CASSLMTGGDEQYF
>TRBV11-2|TRBJ2-5|NA|NA
TGTGCCAGCACCGCGGGGTACGAGACCCAGTACTTC
CASTAGYETQYF
>TRBV7-7|TRBJ2-2|NA|NA
TGTGCCAGCAGCTTGCGGGCCAGGACCGGGGAGCTGTTTTTT
CASSLRARTGELFF
>TRBV6-2/TRBV6-3|TRBJ1-6|TRBD1|once
TGTGCCAGCAGTAAGACAGGGGGCGGTTCACCCCTCCACTTT
CASSKTGGGSPLHF
>TRBV7-8|TRBJ2-3|TRBD1|once
TGTGCCAGCAGCGACACAGGGGCGGGAGATACGCAGTATTTT
CASSDTGAGDTQYF
>TRBV7-9|TRBJ1-6|NA|NA
TGTGCCAGCAGCTTAGGCCAGTTCGATAATTCACCCCTCCACTTT
CASSLGQFDNSPLHF
>TRBV4-1|TRBJ1-1|TRBD1|NA
TGCGCCAGCAGCCACCCGGGACAGGGAAACACTGAAGCTTTCTTT
CASSHPGQGNTEAFF
>TRBV12-3/TRBV12-4|TRBJ1-4|NA|NA
TGTGCCAGCAGGGAGGGTAATGAAAAACTGTTTTTT
CASREGNEKLFF
>TRBV7-2|TRBJ1-1|NA|NA
TGTGCCAGCAGTTATACCCGGGGGGCTTTCTTT
CASSYTRGAFF
>TRBV6-5|TRBJ1-5|NA|NA
TGTGCCAGCAGTCTTACTAATCAGCCCCAGCATTTT
CASSLTNQPQHF
>TRBV10-2|TRBJ1-2|NA|NA
TGCGCCAGCAGTATTAGTGTAGAGGGCTATGGCTACACCTTC
CASSISVEGYGYTF
>TRBV24-1|TRBJ1-5|TRBD1|NA
TGTGCCACCAGTGATCCTGACAGGGGTAGCAATCAGCCCCAGCATTTT
CATSDPDRGSNQPQHF
>TRBV5-1|TRBJ1-1|NA|NA
TGCGCCAGCAGCTGGGAGACTGCTTTGAACACTGAAGCTTTCTTT
CASSWETALNTEAFF
>TRBV3-1/TRBV3-2|TRBJ2-7|NA|NA
TGTGCCAGCAGCCAATTGCAGGGTTATTACGAGCAGTACTTC
CASSQLQGYYEQYF
>TRBV6-2/TRBV6-3|TRBJ2-5|NA|once
TGTGCCAGCAGTAGTAGTAGCCCCGGGGTTGGTACCCAGTACTTC
CASSSSSPGVGTQYF
>TRBV5-4|TRBJ1-4|NA|NA
TGTGCCAGCAGCTTGGCGGCCCCCCCGAGGGTACCCGAAAAACTGTTTTTT
CASSLAAPPRVPEKLFF
>TRBV19|TRBJ2-1|TRBD2|few
TGTGCCAGTAGTATACGTAGCGGGCAATACAATGAGCAGTTCTTC
CASSIRSGQYNEQFF
>TRBV30|TRBJ1-1|NA|NA
TGTGCCTGGGTATCAGGGTACACTGAAGCTTTCTTT
CAWVSGYTEAFF
>TRBV5-1|TRBJ1-5|NA|NA
TGCGCCAGCAGCCCCGAGGGAGATAGCAATCAGCCCCAGCATTTT
CASSPEGDSNQPQHF